This T cell receptor beta chain was sequenced for a study of glioma-infiltrating T cells. As regards this clonotype: Its ends do not fully match the called genes, so a read error is possible.

The V gene's germline CDR1 is MNHNY and CDR2 SVGAGI (reference sequence). CDR3 length: 13 residues. Amplification of TCR alpha and beta CDR3 regions from RNA used iRepertoire nested multiplex PCR. Each CDR3 protein gets one entry after TCRdb re-called the multiplex PCR reads with MiXCR. The data contain tens of thousands of distinct CDR3 sequences, approximately 40% of them singletons. The J gene is TRBJ1-1, the V gene TRBV6-6; no reliable D call. The specimen was glioma tissue, nonneoplastic brain tissue, or PBMCs (not recorded which). The source is a human donor with low-grade glioma or glioblastoma, undergoing nonglioma brain surgery, or in good health (not recorded which). The CDR3 spells CASSYSSYTKAFF. DNA of the CDR3: TGTGCCAGCAGTTACTCGTCTTACACTAAAGCTTTCTTT.